This TCR beta chain was sequenced for a study of beta chain features in type 1 diabetes. The authors reverse transcribed all of the isolated RNA, so sequencing captured expressed TCRB transcripts. Sequencing of naive, central memory and regulatory T cell samples gave an average of roughly 3.6 million reads. The repertoire was sequenced with immunoSEQ multiplex PCR; TCRdb's copy has only in-frame clones and lacks some. This repertoire shows some 150,000 clones, approximately 52% found once; its top ten account for around 0.43%. Study-level results: Significant though moderate, a shortening of TCRB CDR3s appeared in all four CD4+ subsets of Type 1 diabetes patients.

As for this clone: The antigen is unknown.

The length of the CDR3 is 15 residues. CDR1 is SGHAT, CDR2 FQNNGV, per germline. J gave up 4 bases and V 2 bases, and 8 bases lay outside the gene matches. Sequenced: Tregs from blood. This chain joins TRBV11-2 and TRBJ2-7, with 7 bases identical to TRBD2. The receptor was isolated from a man aged 18 to 29 in good health. This chain's CDR3 is CASSLLWASGYEQYF. CDR3 DNA: TGTGCCAGCAGCTTATTGTGGGCTAGCGGTTACGAGCAGTACTTC. The variable domain in full, completed from reference TRBV11-2 and TRBJ2-7, reads EAGVAQSPRYKIIEKRQSVAFWCNPISGHATLYWYQQILGQGPKLLIQFQNNGVVDDSQLPKDRFSAERLKGVDSTLKIQPAKLEDSAVYLCASSLLWASGYEQYFGPGTRLTVT.